The 30 T cell receptor beta chains below were found in one sample sequenced in a study of blood T cell repertoires in COVID-19. TCRdb's table, derived via immunoSEQ multiplex PCR, lists solely in-frame clones and lacks some. The table shows fewer than 250,000 clones, with 70% to 90% occurring only once. The sequenced material came from peripheral blood. Every receptor here comes from a man aged 50-59 years with acute or convalescent COVID-19.

This chain links TRBV28 with TRBJ2-7, with 7 bases fitting TRBD2. Germline V gives CDR1 MDHEN, CDR2 SYDVKM. The CDR3 contains 14 residues. Germline trimming cut 3 bases from V and 6 bases from J; bases unmatched to any gene: 8. The CDR3 here is CASSFAGEIREQYF. CDR3 nucleotide sequence: TGTGCCAGCAGTTTCGCGGGAGAGATTCGCGAGCAGTACTTC.

The chain employs TRBV19 and TRBJ2-6, with D perhaps matching TRBD2 (6 bases). V dropped 4 bases and J dropped 3 bases, with 10 bases sitting between them. From germline, CDR1 is LNHDA and CDR2 SQIVND (reference sequence). CDR3 length: 15 amino acids. The CDR3 DNA is TGTGCCAGTAGTAGGCGGGACTTTGGGGCCAACGTCCTGACTTTC. Its translation is CASSRRDFGANVLTF.

V usage is TRBV5-4 and J usage is TRBJ2-6; no reliable D call. This CDR3 spans 15 amino acids. The V end lost 0 bases, the J end lost 0 bases, and 4 bases lay between the germline ends. CDR1 SGHNT and CDR2 YYREEE come from the germline V gene (reference sequence). The DNA for the CDR3 is TGTGCCAGCAGCTTGGTCAGCTCTGGGGCCAACGTCCTGACTTTC. Its protein product is CASSLVSSGANVLTF.

The chain is built from TRBV5-1 and TRBJ2-1; 10 nucleotides align to TRBD2. The CDR3 consists of 17 residues. CDR1 and CDR2 from the germline V gene are SGHRS and YFSETQ. J was trimmed by 4 bases and V by 4 bases; bases with no gene match: 11. The CDR3 sequence: CASSRTGAGGLYNEQFF. In nucleotides, the CDR3 is TGCGCCAGCAGCCGCACCGGAGCGGGGGGGCTGTACAATGAGCAGTTCTTC.

The chain employs TRBV4-1 and TRBJ2-4; perhaps TRBD2 as D (5 bases). Trimming pared 0 bases from V and 2 bases from J, leaving 8 bases between. The CDR3 length is 15 residues. Germline assignment: CDR1 MGHRA and CDR2 YSYEKL. CDR3 loop: CASSQEGVPKNIQYF. The CDR3 region has the DNA TGCGCCAGCAGCCAAGAGGGAGTCCCCAAAAACATTCAGTACTTC.

The rearrangement links TRBV4-2 to TRBJ2-3; D remains unclear. Germline-derived CDR1 and CDR2 are LGHNA and YNFKEQ. There are 12 residues in the CDR3. Trimming stripped 0 bases from V and 6 bases from J, with 4 bases between. This CDR3 is CASSQDSDTQYF. The CDR3 DNA reads TGTGCCAGCAGCCAAGACTCGGATACGCAGTATTTT.

The chain uses TRBV5-4 and TRBJ2-7; the D gene is possibly TRBD1 (5 bases). The germline V and J ends were trimmed by 2 bases and 0 bases, with 6 bases remaining between them. Germline V gene data show CDR1 as SGHNT and CDR2 as YYREEE (reference sequence). The CDR3 length is 13 residues. The CDR3 nucleotides read TGTGCCAGCAGCTTACAGGTCTCCTACGAGCAGTACTTC. Its protein is CASSLQVSYEQYF.

The chain has TRBV12-3 or TRBV12-4 and TRBJ1-2, with a weak D call TRBD1 (6 bases). V lost 7 bases, J lost 4 bases, and 10 bases lay in between. This CDR3 has 12 amino acids. The CDR3 loop reads CASIGGVYGYTF. CDR3 bases: TGTGCCAGCATAGGGGGGGTCTATGGCTACACCTTC.

This sequence joins TRBV7-2 and TRBJ1-5, with 10 bases lining up with TRBD1. Germline assignment: CDR1 SGHTA and CDR2 FQGNSA. With V trimmed by 3 bases and J by 2 bases, 10 bases remained unmatched. CDR3 length equals 18 residues. CDR3: CASSLRPSGTGGNQPQHF. The CDR3 DNA is TGTGCCAGCAGCTTGCGACCCTCGGGGACAGGGGGCAATCAGCCCCAGCATTTT.

This CDR3 reads CAWSVKGNQPQHF. The CDR3, as DNA: TGTGCCTGGAGTGTAAAGGGGAATCAGCCCCAGCATTTT. The chain has TRBV30 and TRBJ1-5; D is possibly TRBD1 (5 bases). Germline V gives CDR1 GTSNPN, CDR2 SVGIG (reference sequence). The CDR3 runs 13 residues. Trimming stripped 0 bases from V and 4 bases from J, with 7 bases between. The whole variable domain, remainder taken from reference TRBV30 and TRBJ1-5, is SQTIHQWPATLVQPVGSPLSLECTVEGTSNPNLYWYRQAAGRGLQLLFYSVGIGQISSEVPQNLSASRPQDRQFILSSKKLLLSDSGFYLCAWSVKGNQPQHFGDGTRLSIL.

The chain employs TRBV6-5 and TRBJ1-4; D is ambiguous. The germline gives CDR1 MNHEY, CDR2 SVGAGI. The CDR3 totals 13 residues. Trimming cost V 2 bases and J 7 bases, with 8 bases left between them. The CDR3 sequence is CASSYGGLEKLFF. DNA of the CDR3: TGTGCCAGCAGTTACGGAGGCCTTGAAAAACTGTTTTTT.

The chain uses TRBV11-2 and TRBJ2-1; 8 bases fit TRBD2. Germline V CDR1 and CDR2: SGHAT, FQNNGV. The CDR3 is 14 amino acids. Trimming at V came to 7 bases and at J to 10 bases, leaving 12 bases not matched to a gene. CDR3 residues: CASTTGRAGDEQFF. In DNA form, the CDR3 reads TGTGCCAGCACCACCGGGAGGGCCGGAGACGAGCAGTTCTTC. Drawing the rest from reference TRBV11-2 and TRBJ2-1, the complete variable domain is EAGVAQSPRYKIIEKRQSVAFWCNPISGHATLYWYQQILGQGPKLLIQFQNNGVVDDSQLPKDRFSAERLKGVDSTLKIQPAKLEDSAVYLCASTTGRAGDEQFFGPGTRLTVL.

V and J are TRBV9 and TRBJ1-1; D is unresolved. With 1 base removed from V and 4 bases from J, the gap between germline ends came to 11 bases. The germline CDR1 and CDR2 sequences are SGDLS and YYNGEE. This CDR3 is built from 14 residues. The CDR3 sequence: CASSVQVTPTEAFF. In DNA form, the CDR3 reads TGTGCCAGCAGCGTACAGGTTACACCCACTGAAGCTTTCTTT.

The CDR3 reads CASSRPGQGRGYNEQFF. CDR3 in DNA: TGTGCCAGCAGCCGACCGGGACAGGGGCGGGGGTACAATGAGCAGTTCTTC. The chain links TRBV5-4 to TRBJ2-1, with 10 positions matching TRBD1. CDR1 is SGHNT, CDR2 YYREEE, per germline (reference sequence). The CDR3 runs to 17 residues. V shed 4 bases and J 4 bases; nucleotides not matched to a gene: 11. The whole variable domain, filled in from reference TRBV5-4 and TRBJ2-1, reads ETGVTQSPTHLIKTRGQQVTLRCSSQSGHNTVSWYQQALGQGPQFIFQYYREEENGRGNFPPRFSGLQFPNYSSELNVNALELDDSALYLCASSRPGQGRGYNEQFFGPGTRLTVL.

The V call is TRBV2, the J call TRBJ2-2; perhaps TRBD1 as D (6 bases). V lost 7 bases and J lost 2, with 14 bases in between. This CDR3 has 15 residues. The germline V gene has CDR1 SNHLY and CDR2 FYNNEI. CDR3 in amino acids: CASTGAQGNTGELFF. In nucleotides, the CDR3 is TGTGCCAGCACCGGGGCACAGGGAAACACCGGGGAGCTGTTTTTT.

The rearrangement links TRBV27 to TRBJ2-7, with D perhaps TRBD1 (6 bases). Germline loops: CDR1 MNHEY, CDR2 SMNVEV (reference sequence). The CDR3 sequence is 14 residues long. Deletions cut 5 bases from V and 0 bases from J, with 11 bases between. CDR3 sequence reads: CASSASTGSYEQYF. CDR3 coding DNA: TGTGCCAGCAGTGCCTCGACAGGCTCCTACGAGCAGTACTTC.

The chain uses TRBV18 and TRBJ2-7; 7 nucleotides match TRBD1. V was clipped by 5 bases and J by 1 base; unmatched bases: 5. The CDR3 is 14 amino acids. Germline loops: CDR1 KGHSH, CDR2 LQKENI. CDR3 coding DNA: TGTGCCAGCTCAGCAGGGGGTGGTTCCTACGAGCAGTACTTC. Translating gives CASSAGGGSYEQYF. The entire variable domain, with the rest obtained from reference TRBV18 and TRBJ2-7, is as follows: NAGVMQNPRHLVRRRGQEARLRCSPMKGHSHVYWYRQLPEEGLKFMVYLQKENIIDESGMPKERFSAEFPKEGPSILRIQQVVRGDSAAYFCASSAGGGSYEQYFGPGTRLTVT.

This clone was seen a few times. The rearrangement joins TRBV28 to TRBJ1-6; a weak D match, TRBD1 (5 bases). The V gene lost 2 bases and the J gene lost 9 bases, with 14 bases spanning the gap. CDR1 is MDHEN, CDR2 SYDVKM, per germline. CDR3 length: 15 residues. The CDR3 spells CASSLGQGSGSPLHF. The CDR3, as DNA: TGTGCCAGCAGTTTAGGGCAGGGTAGTGGTTCACCCCTCCACTTT.

The V and J genes are TRBV30 and TRBJ1-4; D call uncertain. Per the germline V gene, CDR1 is GTSNPN and CDR2 is SVGIG (reference sequence). Trimming pared 1 base from V and 8 bases from J, leaving 14 bases between. This CDR3 is 14 amino acids long. The CDR3 DNA sequence: TGTGCCTGGAGTGCGGGCTCCAGAGGGGAAAAACTGTTTTTT. Translation: CAWSAGSRGEKLFF.

The chain carries TRBV28 and TRBJ1-5; D gene unclear. CDR1 MDHEN and CDR2 SYDVKM come from the germline V gene. V was shortened by 4 bases and J by 5 bases, with 9 bases between the two germline ends. The length of the CDR3 is 13 residues. The CDR3 sequence: CASSSDSHQPQHF. CDR3 bases: TGTGCCAGCAGTTCGGACTCTCATCAGCCCCAGCATTTT.

The V gene is TRBV6-5, the J gene TRBJ1-3, with D possibly being TRBD1 (6 bases). Germline lookup yields CDR1 MNHEY and CDR2 SVGAGI. V was cut by 5 bases and J by 6 bases, with 17 bases left in between. This CDR3 region has 15 residues. The CDR3 here is CASSPPTGSPNTIYF. The CDR3 DNA reads as TGTGCCAGCAGTCCCCCGACAGGCTCGCCAAACACCATATATTTT.

This chain uses TRBV7-9 with TRBJ1-5, with unresolved D. The CDR3 extends over 14 amino acids. V dropped 2 bases and J dropped 5 bases, with 10 bases sitting between them. The V gene's germline CDR1 is SEHNR and CDR2 FQNEAQ (reference sequence). The CDR3, as DNA: TGTGCCAGCAGCTTAACGGGTATCGATCAGCCCCAGCATTTT. It codes for CASSLTGIDQPQHF.

The chain is built from TRBV7-3 and TRBJ2-1, with 10 nucleotides matching TRBD1. The CDR3 runs 13 residues. Germline assignment: CDR1 SGHTA and CDR2 FQGTGA. With V trimmed by 5 bases and J by 7 bases, 2 bases remained unmatched. CDR3 loop: CASSRTGGNEQFF. Here the CDR3 DNA reads TGTGCCAGCAGCCGGACAGGGGGGAATGAGCAGTTCTTC.

The CDR3 sequence: CASRLGTGIYGYTF. CDR3 bases: TGTGCCAGCAGACTCGGGACAGGGATCTATGGCTACACCTTC. This sequence joins TRBV28 and TRBJ1-2; 9 nucleotides match TRBD1. Trimming at V came to 6 bases and at J to 4 bases, leaving 6 bases not matched to a gene. Germline V lookup: CDR1 MDHEN, CDR2 SYDVKM. The CDR3 has 14 amino acids.

The CDR3, as DNA: TGTGCCAGCTCACCACGGGCAGTTCAGGGACAAGATACGCAGTATTTT. As protein: CASSPRAVQGQDTQYF. The rearrangement joins TRBV18 to TRBJ2-3; a possible D gene is TRBD1 (6 bases). The germline V and J ends were trimmed by 1 base and 5 bases, with 16 bases remaining between them. The CDR3 runs 16 residues. CDR1 is KGHSH and CDR2 is LQKENI in the germline V gene.

V usage is TRBV19 and J usage is TRBJ1-6, with TRBD1 identical over 10 bases. The length of the CDR3 is 15 residues. From germline, CDR1 is LNHDA and CDR2 SQIVND (reference sequence). V lost 5 bases and J lost 9; bases outside the gene matches: 7. CDR3: CASSGTTGGSSPLHF. CDR3 sequence (DNA): TGTGCCAGTAGTGGAACGACAGGGGGCTCTTCACCCCTCCACTTT.

The J gene is TRBJ2-7, the V gene TRBV11-3, with a possible D match to TRBD2 (6 bases). The CDR3 runs 13 residues. Deletions cut 4 bases from V and 7 bases from J, with 14 bases between. The germline V gene encodes CDR1 SGHNT and CDR2 YENEEA. CDR3 region: CASSYSAREEQYF. CDR3 DNA sequence: TGTGCCAGCAGCTACTCCGCCCGGGAGGAGCAGTACTTC.

This clone was seen more than once but under ten times. The chain uses TRBV7-9 and TRBJ1-5; no clear D. The CDR3 totals 13 residues. V lost 1 base and J 5 bases, leaving 6 bases between the germline ends. Germline assignment: CDR1 SEHNR and CDR2 FQNEAQ (reference sequence). The CDR3 loop is CASSLGGYQPQHF. The DNA of the CDR3 is TGTGCCAGCAGCTTAGGCGGATATCAGCCCCAGCATTTT.

This sequence joins TRBV2 and TRBJ2-7; TRBD2 aligns across 10 bases. The CDR3 is made up of 15 amino acids. Germline values: CDR1 SNHLY, CDR2 FYNNEI. J lost 7 bases, V lost 6 bases, and 12 bases had no gene match. CDR3 DNA sequence: TGTGCCAGCAGCGACGGACTAGCGGACCGGCGGGAGCAGTACTTC. Translation: CASSDGLADRREQYF.

In nucleotides, the CDR3 is TGCAGTGCTAGTCGTGTTCGCGGGAGGGCCTTAGAAGAGACCCAGTACTTC. Translated: CSASRVRGRALEETQYF. The rearrangement uses TRBV20-1 and TRBJ2-5; 9 bases are a match to TRBD2. Unmatched junction bases numbered 14, after V lost 3 bases and J lost 3 bases. This CDR3 contains 17 residues. CDR1 and CDR2 from the germline V gene are DFQATT and SNEGSKA (reference sequence).